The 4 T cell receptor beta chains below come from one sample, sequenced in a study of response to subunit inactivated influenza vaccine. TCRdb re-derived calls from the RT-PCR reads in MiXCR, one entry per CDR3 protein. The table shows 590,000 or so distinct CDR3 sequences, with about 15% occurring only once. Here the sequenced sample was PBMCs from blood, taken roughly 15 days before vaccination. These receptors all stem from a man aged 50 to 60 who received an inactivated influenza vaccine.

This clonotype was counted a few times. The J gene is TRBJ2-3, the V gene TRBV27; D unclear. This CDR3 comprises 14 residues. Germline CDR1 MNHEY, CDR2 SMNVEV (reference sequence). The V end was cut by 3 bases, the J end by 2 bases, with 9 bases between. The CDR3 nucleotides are TGTGCCAGCAGTTTTCGTGTCACCACAGATACGCAGTATTTT. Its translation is CASSFRVTTDTQYF.

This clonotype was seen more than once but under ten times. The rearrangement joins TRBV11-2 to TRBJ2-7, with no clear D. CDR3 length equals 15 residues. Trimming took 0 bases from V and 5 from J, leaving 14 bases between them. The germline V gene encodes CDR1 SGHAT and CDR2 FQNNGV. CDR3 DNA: TGTGCCAGCAGCTTAGATTACGGAGCTGGAAACGAGCAGTACTTC. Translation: CASSLDYGAGNEQYF.

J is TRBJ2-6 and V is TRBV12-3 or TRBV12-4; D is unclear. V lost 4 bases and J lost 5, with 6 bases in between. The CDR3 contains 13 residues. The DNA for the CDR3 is TGTGCCAGCAGTTATTCGCGGGCCAACGTCCTGACTTTC. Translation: CASSYSRANVLTF.

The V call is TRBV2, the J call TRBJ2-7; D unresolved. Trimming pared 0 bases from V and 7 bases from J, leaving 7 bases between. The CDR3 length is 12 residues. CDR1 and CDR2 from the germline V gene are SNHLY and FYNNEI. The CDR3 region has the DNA TGTGCCAGCAGTGAAGCCGTGCGGGAGCAGTACTTC. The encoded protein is CASSEAVREQYF.